The 14 T cell receptor beta chains reported below all come from one sample, sequenced in a study of OX40 agonist ivuxolimab in advanced cancers. Sequenced by immunoSEQ multiplex PCR; TCRdb stores in-frame clones only, minus some. The repertoire holds about 60,000 clones, more than 80% seen once, with more than 13% in the top ten. Sequencing was performed on CD4+ or CD8+ T cells sorted from blood, taken in a trial of the OX40 agonist ivuxolimab. The receptors were gathered from an adult with an advanced solid tumor such as melanoma, head and neck, liver or kidney cancer.

V is TRBV5-1 and J is TRBJ1-1; D might be TRBD1 (6 bases). CDR3 length: 15 amino acids. V was pared by 5 bases and J by 4 bases, with 18 bases between. From germline, CDR1 is SGHRS and CDR2 YFSETQ. CDR3 sequence: CASSVRGAGVTEAFF. The CDR3 bases are TGCGCCAGCAGTGTGCGGGGGGCAGGAGTCACTGAAGCTTTCTTT.

This clone was seen more than once but under ten times. The V gene is TRBV2, the J gene TRBJ1-5; D is uncertain. Germline V gene sequence: CDR1 SNHLY, CDR2 FYNNEI. V gave up 4 bases and J gave up 9 bases, with 10 bases separating them. The CDR3 contains 12 residues. CDR3 in amino acids: CASSGTRSPQHF. CDR3 in DNA: TGTGCCAGCAGTGGAACCCGTTCGCCCCAGCATTTT.

The rearrangement joins TRBV6-5 to TRBJ2-7; TRBD1 aligns across 8 bases. Germline assignment: CDR1 MNHEY and CDR2 SVGAGI. The CDR3 loop spans 16 amino acids. V dropped 2 bases and J dropped 3; count of bases not matched to a gene: 9. As DNA, the CDR3 is TGTGCCAGCAGTTACATCCGCCAGGGGGCAATCTACGAGCAGTACTTC. Its translation is CASSYIRQGAIYEQYF.

J is TRBJ1-1 and V is TRBV11-2; perhaps TRBD1 as D (5 bases). The germline V gene has CDR1 SGHAT and CDR2 FQNNGV. This CDR3 spans 14 amino acids. The V gene lost 3 bases and the J gene lost 4 bases, with 12 bases spanning the gap. The CDR3 loop is CASSFNWGGTEAFF. The CDR3 nucleotides read TGTGCCAGCAGCTTTAATTGGGGCGGCACTGAAGCTTTCTTT.

The chain links TRBV28 to TRBJ2-3; 7 bases agree with TRBD2. The germline V gene has CDR1 MDHEN and CDR2 SYDVKM. CDR3 length: 12 amino acids. J gave up 5 bases and V 7 bases, and 3 bases lay outside the gene matches. In DNA, the CDR3 is TGTGCCAGCATGACTAGCCGAGATACGCAGTATTTT. Translation gives CASMTSRDTQYF.

The chain recombines TRBV28 with TRBJ2-7; D perhaps matches TRBD1 (6 bases). CDR3 length: 12 residues. Per germline, CDR1 MDHEN and CDR2 SYDVKM. The DNA for the CDR3 is TGTGTGTCAACAGGGCGCTCCTACGAGCAGTACTTC. It translates to CVSTGRSYEQYF.

This clone was recorded a few times. The V call is TRBV4-2, the J call TRBJ1-2; a possible D gene is TRBD1 (5 bases). V gave up 1 base and J gave up 2 bases, with 5 bases separating them. Germline V lookup: CDR1 LGHNA, CDR2 YNFKEQ. The CDR3 sequence is 13 residues long. The CDR3 reads CASSQGGNYGYTF. The CDR3 DNA reads as TGTGCCAGCAGCCAAGGGGGGAACTATGGCTACACCTTC.

This rearrangement joins TRBV29-1 to TRBJ2-1, with D tentatively TRBD1 (5 bases). V gave up 6 bases and J gave up 9 bases, with 18 bases separating them. The CDR3 is made up of 13 amino acids. The V gene's germline CDR1 is SQVTM and CDR2 ANQGSEA. This CDR3 is CSVALGVNAEQFF. CDR3 sequence (DNA): TGCAGCGTGGCCCTAGGGGTTAATGCTGAGCAGTTCTTC.

This clone was counted once. The rearrangement links TRBV5-1 to TRBJ2-7; perhaps D is TRBD1 or TRBD2 (6 bases each). The CDR3 consists of 14 residues. V was pared by 2 bases and J by 6 bases, with 15 bases between. Looked up from germline, CDR1 is SGHRS and CDR2 is YFSETQ. The CDR3 region is CASSLRGASGEQYF. In DNA, the CDR3 is TGCGCCAGCAGCTTAAGGGGGGCCAGTGGCGAGCAGTACTTC. The whole variable domain, filled in from reference TRBV5-1 and TRBJ2-7, reads KAGVTQTPRYLIKTRGQQVTLSCSPISGHRSVSWYQQTPGQGLQFLFEYFSETQRNKGNFPGRFSGRQFSNSRSEMNVSTLELGDSALYLCASSLRGASGEQYFGPGTRLTVT.

The chain combines TRBV7-2 with TRBJ2-5; 8 positions match TRBD2. The J call may be mistaken, given a closer DNA end match to TRBJ2-7. Per germline, CDR1 SGHTA and CDR2 FQGNSA. The CDR3 contains 15 residues. CDR3 loop: CASSSLPRGAYEQYF. CDR3 nucleotides: TGTGCCAGCAGCTCCCTCCCGCGGGGGGCCTACGAGCAGTACTTC.

The chain combines TRBV28 with TRBJ2-3; 14 bases are shared with TRBD2. Trimming at V came to 5 bases and at J to 7 bases, leaving 14 bases not matched to a gene. CDR1 is MDHEN and CDR2 is SYDVKM in the germline V gene. The CDR3 length is 18 residues. CDR3 sequence (DNA): TGTGCCAGCAGTGACGGGACTAGCGGGAGCGTAGGGCGGAATACGCAGTATTTT. It translates to CASSDGTSGSVGRNTQYF.

The chain recombines TRBV28 with TRBJ1-5; possible D gene TRBD1, 5 bases. Trimming shortened V by 3 bases and J by 2 bases, and 11 bases separated the two germline ends. CDR3 length equals 15 residues. Germline loops: CDR1 MDHEN, CDR2 SYDVKM. The CDR3 sequence: CASSFGGGGNQPQHF. The CDR3, as DNA: TGTGCCAGCAGTTTTGGCGGAGGGGGCAATCAGCCCCAGCATTTT.

This clone was counted a single time. The chain couples TRBV14 to TRBJ2-2; unclear D gene. Trimming left V 2 bases short and J 0 bases short, with 7 bases between. Germline lookup yields CDR1 SGHDN and CDR2 FVKESK. The CDR3 runs 15 residues. CDR3 bases: TGTGCCAGCAGCCAAAGAGTAACGAACACCGGGGAGCTGTTTTTT. It specifies CASSQRVTNTGELFF.

This clone was picked up one time. This sequence joins TRBV19 and TRBJ2-7, with D perhaps assigned TRBD1 or TRBD2 (5 bases each). CDR1 is LNHDA and CDR2 is SQIVND in the germline V gene (reference sequence). Trimming stripped 1 base from V and 1 base from J, with 8 bases between. This CDR3 spans 14 amino acids. For the CDR3, the DNA is TGTGCCAGTAGTATAGGGGGCGGGTCCTACGAGCAGTACTTC. It yields the protein CASSIGGGSYEQYF.